The clone carrying this TCR beta chain showed up many times. The antigen remains unidentified. The source of the sample is a study of T cell repertoires in cytomegalovirus infection. Study summary: Public TCR beta signatures marked donors with CMV infection and the matching HLA.

The germline gives CDR1 DFQATT, CDR2 SNEGSKA (reference sequence). The junction had 10 bases not matched to a gene; V was cut back by 4 bases and J by 1 base. The CDR3 is 16 amino acids. Study-level points and caveats: Frequencies of public TCR beta families were cumulated, and this identified carriers of CMV plus the relevant HLA. HLA-C-restricted CMV clonotypes gave the most frequent clonotype in two of eight donors.

TCRdb fed the reads into MiXCR, producing one record per CDR3 protein. The sample yields 200,000 to 300,000 distinct CDR3 sequences, 6.5% seen once. This TCR was recovered from a human donor in good health (CMV status not recorded). Some clones in this sample may be carry-over from other donors' samples. The chain links TRBV20-1 to TRBJ2-1, with 7 positions matching TRBD2. The sample consisted of PBMCs. The CDR3 sequence: CSANGRGEGSYNEQFF. CDR3 nucleotides: TGCAGTGCTAATGGACGGGGGGAGGGTTCCTACAATGAGCAGTTCTTC.